This TCR beta chain was recovered during a study of cytomegalovirus exposure and HLA in healthy donors. The assay was immunoSEQ multiplex PCR, and TCRdb's table has in-frame clones only and misses some. The sample consists of 250,000 to 350,000 clones, around 87% of them appearing once. General study findings and limits: Among TCR beta chains, those listed as cytomegalovirus-associated numbered about 160. Across donors, most TCRs were seen rarely, yet some public ones were widespread. In vitro confirmation showed three CMV-associated chains to be CMV antigen specific. Subsequent analysis showed first-cohort TCR clusters tending to co-occur in about 110 validation repertoires.

J gave up 2 bases and V 3 bases, and 9 bases lay outside the gene matches. Germline V gene lookup returns CDR1 ENHRY and CDR2 SYGVKD. CDR3 size: 17 residues. In regard to this clone: The antigen remains undetermined.

Sequencing input: PBMCs. This chain connects TRBV10-3 to TRBJ2-7, with 11 bases that match TRBD2. The TCR originated in a woman aged 18-29 years in good health and CMV-seronegative. The CDR3 DNA reads TGTGCCATCAGTGACCCCCTAGCGGGAGGACATACCTACGAGCAGTACTTC. Its protein is CAISDPLAGGHTYEQYF.